This T cell receptor (beta chain) was profiled in a study of control samples from healthy donors and cancer patients. Some clones are missing from TCRdb's copy, which holds only in-frame ones; the method was immunoSEQ multiplex PCR. The table shows roughly 450,000 clones, with 80% to 95% occurring only once. V shed 5 bases and J shed 5 bases, with 21 bases lying between them. Per the germline V gene, CDR1 is SEHNR and CDR2 is FQNEAQ (reference sequence). This CDR3 comprises 16 residues. Material: PBMCs. This chain uses TRBV7-9 with TRBJ2-5; weak D call: TRBD1 (6 bases). The TCR sequence derives from a man in his forties with head and neck cancer. The CDR3 DNA reads as TGTGCCAGCAGCGGTACCAGGGGTGACGCGTCCGAGACCCAGTACTTC. It codes for CASSGTRGDASETQYF.